Listed here are 30 T cell receptor beta chains from one sample, sequenced in a study of blood T cell repertoires in COVID-19. Clones were read by immunoSEQ multiplex PCR, and TCRdb kept only the in-frame ones, dropping some. In the table there are 76,000 or so clones, roughly nine tenths of which are singletons. Material for sequencing was peripheral blood. Receptor source: a man older than 75 in a cohort sampled during active COVID-19.

The chain uses TRBV10-3 and TRBJ2-3; 14 bases are shared with TRBD2. Germline CDR1 is ENHRY and CDR2 is SYGVKD. The ends lost 0 bases at V and 9 bases at J; junction bases unmatched: 5. This CDR3 contains 16 residues. The CDR3 spells CAISESTSGGASTQYF. CDR3 DNA sequence: TGTGCCATCAGTGAGTCGACTAGCGGGGGGGCCTCGACGCAGTATTTT.

The chain carries TRBV7-2 and TRBJ1-6; D might be TRBD1 (6 bases). The germline gives CDR1 SGHTA, CDR2 FQGNSA. The CDR3 spans 15 residues. V was shortened by 1 base and J by 9 bases, with 13 bases between the two germline ends. The CDR3 reads CASSLEWGRPSPLHF. The CDR3 DNA reads as TGTGCCAGCAGCTTAGAGTGGGGGCGGCCTTCACCCCTCCACTTT. Full variable domain (remainder filled in from reference TRBV7-2 and TRBJ1-6): GAGVSQSPSNKVTEKGKDVELRCDPISGHTALYWYRQSLGQGLEFLIYFQGNSAPDKSGLPSDRFSAERTGGSVSTLTIQRTQQEDSAVYLCASSLEWGRPSPLHFGNGTRLTVT.

This clone was seen more than once but under ten times. CDR3 coding DNA: TGTGCCAGCAGTCTCTCCTATAATTCACCCCTCCACTTT. This sequence encodes CASSLSYNSPLHF. The rearrangement joins TRBV27 to TRBJ1-6; D gene uncertain. The V and J ends lost 5 bases and 0 bases respectively, with 2 bases between them. CDR1 MNHEY and CDR2 SMNVEV come from the germline V gene (reference sequence). This CDR3 contains 13 residues.

The chain employs TRBV6-2 or TRBV6-3 and TRBJ2-7, with 7 bases fitting TRBD1. V was clipped by 2 bases and J by 7 bases; unmatched bases: 8. This CDR3 is built from 14 residues. CDR1 and CDR2 (germline): MNHEY, SVGEGT. The CDR3 DNA sequence: TGTGCCAGCAGTTACAGGGGGCGGGTGAGTGAGCAGTACTTC. Translating gives CASSYRGRVSEQYF.

V is TRBV29-1 and J is TRBJ1-1; 11 positions match TRBD1. Looked up from germline, CDR1 is SQVTM and CDR2 is ANQGSEA. The length of the CDR3 is 14 residues. Trimming took 4 bases from V and 7 from J; bases not matched to a gene: 8. The CDR3 here is CSVGEGTGGFEAFF. The CDR3 nucleotides are TGCAGCGTTGGAGAAGGGACAGGGGGGTTTGAAGCTTTCTTT.

The genes are TRBV5-1 and TRBJ2-5, with D maybe TRBD2 (6 bases). Germline V gene lookup returns CDR1 SGHRS and CDR2 YFSETQ. This CDR3 is built from 16 residues. The V end lost 0 bases, the J end lost 2 bases, and 14 bases lay between the germline ends. The CDR3 DNA reads TGCGCCAGCAGCTTGGAGGGACTTGTCCAACAAGAGACCCAGTACTTC. This codes for CASSLEGLVQQETQYF.

This clone was counted only a few times. The V call is TRBV3-1 (or the pseudogene TRBV3-2), the J call TRBJ2-2, with D maybe TRBD1 (6 bases). The CDR3 runs to 12 residues. Looked up from germline, CDR1 is LGHDT and CDR2 is YNNKEL (reference sequence). Trimming removed 6 bases at V and 8 bases at J, with 10 bases between. The CDR3 DNA follows: TGTGCCAGCAGTTTAGGACAGGGGGAGCTGTTTTTT. Its protein is CASSLGQGELFF.

J is TRBJ2-7 and V is TRBV27; 11 bases line up with TRBD1. The germline CDR1 and CDR2 sequences are MNHEY and SMNVEV (reference sequence). This CDR3 contains 19 residues. V trimming: 4 bases; J trimming: 2 bases; junction bases outside the gene matches: 16. CDR3 DNA: TGTGCCAGCAGTTACAGAGTGGACAGGGGGCGAGAGAAAGCCTACGAGCAGTACTTC. As protein: CASSYRVDRGREKAYEQYF.

The chain uses TRBV7-2 and TRBJ2-5, with 9 bases lining up with TRBD1. V lost 2 bases to trimming and J lost 5 bases; unmatched junction nucleotides: 6. From germline, CDR1 is SGHTA and CDR2 FQGNSA. This CDR3 comprises 15 residues. The CDR3 region has the DNA TGTGCCAGCAGCTTAATGACAGGGGGGCAGGAGACCCAGTACTTC. It specifies CASSLMTGGQETQYF.

This clone has only a few counts. V and J are TRBV5-5 and TRBJ2-1; D uncertain. The CDR3 length is 15 residues. V was pared by 4 bases and J by 2 bases, with 13 bases between. CDR1 and CDR2 from the germline V gene are SGHKS and YYEKEE (reference sequence). CDR3 DNA: TGTGCCAGCAGCCGGAGCGTTGGTCCCTACAATGAGCAGTTCTTC. This sequence encodes CASSRSVGPYNEQFF.

This clone was found a few times. The DNA of the CDR3 is TGTGCCAGCAGTTTAAGCCTGACAGATACGCAGTATTTT. This codes for CASSLSLTDTQYF. V is TRBV12-3 or TRBV12-4 and J is TRBJ2-3; D is uncertain. The length of the CDR3 is 13 residues. The V gene lost 2 bases and the J gene lost 3 bases, with 6 bases spanning the gap.

The genes are TRBV7-9 and TRBJ1-1; 8 positions agree with TRBD1. The ends lost 4 bases at V and 4 bases at J; junction bases unmatched: 14. Germline CDR1 SEHNR, CDR2 FQNEAQ (reference sequence). The CDR3 consists of 17 residues. CDR3 DNA sequence: TGTGCCAGCAGCTCCCGAGAATGGACAGGGAGGCGCACTGAAGCTTTCTTT. This translates into CASSSREWTGRRTEAFF.

The V gene is TRBV6-1, the J gene TRBJ1-5, with 10 positions matching TRBD1. Per the germline V gene, CDR1 is MNHNS and CDR2 is SASEGT. The CDR3 has 15 amino acids. J lost 7 bases, V lost 2 bases, and 5 bases had no gene match. CDR3 loop: CASSEWGTGEQPQHF. CDR3 DNA: TGTGCCAGCAGTGAATGGGGGACAGGGGAACAGCCCCAGCATTTT.

The V call is TRBV5-1, the J call TRBJ2-2; the match to TRBD1 covers 8 bases. The CDR3 consists of 15 residues. Trimming removed 4 bases from V and 5 bases from J; junction bases left unmatched: 7. CDR1 is SGHRS and CDR2 is YFSETQ in the germline V gene. This chain's CDR3 is CASSVGTGLTGELFF. The CDR3 region has the DNA TGCGCCAGCAGCGTCGGGACAGGACTAACCGGGGAGCTGTTTTTT.

The V gene is TRBV3-1 (or the pseudogene TRBV3-2), the J gene TRBJ1-2; weak D call: TRBD1 (6 bases). V lost 1 base and J lost 7, with 16 bases in between. The CDR3 contains 15 residues. CDR1 is LGHDT, CDR2 YNNKEL, per germline (reference sequence). DNA for the CDR3: TGTGCCAGCAGCCAAGGGGCCAGGGGCGCTGCTGGCTACACCTTC. Its protein is CASSQGARGAAGYTF.

The CDR3, as DNA: TGCGCCAGCAGCACTAGCCAAAATGAAAAACTGTTTTTT. It is translated as CASSTSQNEKLFF. The genes are TRBV4-3 and TRBJ1-4; D unresolved. The CDR3 extends over 13 amino acids. Germline CDR1 and CDR2: LGHNA and YSLEER. V lost 5 bases, J lost 5 bases, and 9 bases lay in between.

This clone occurred a few times. CDR3 sequence reads: CSVEDPGTKEETQYF. The CDR3 DNA sequence: TGCAGCGTTGAAGATCCCGGGACAAAAGAAGAGACCCAGTACTTC. The genes are TRBV29-1 and TRBJ2-5, with D perhaps TRBD1 (6 bases). This CDR3 is 15 amino acids long. The germline V gene encodes CDR1 SQVTM and CDR2 ANQGSEA. Trimming cost V 0 bases and J 3 bases, with 14 bases left between them.

The chain recombines TRBV24-1 with TRBJ2-7; D gene uncertain. The CDR3 covers 12 residues. Trimming shortened V by 6 bases and J by 3 bases, and 8 bases separated the two germline ends. The germline V gene encodes CDR1 KGHDR and CDR2 SFDVKD. CDR3 in amino acids: CATSRPSYEQYV. CDR3 sequence (DNA): TGTGCCACCAGTCGTCCCAGCTACGAGCAGTACGTC.

J is TRBJ1-3 and V is TRBV5-1, with 7 positions matching TRBD1. V shed 4 bases, J shed 3 bases, and the junction held 4 bases outside the gene matches. The CDR3 runs 14 residues. Germline lookup yields CDR1 SGHRS and CDR2 YFSETQ. CDR3 sequence reads: CASSQGQVGNTIYF. DNA of the CDR3: TGCGCCAGCAGCCAAGGACAGGTTGGAAACACCATATATTTT.

This chain joins TRBV7-8 and TRBJ2-7; 9 positions match TRBD1. Germline CDR1 and CDR2: SGHVS and FQNEAQ. The trim removed 5 bases at V and 6 bases at J, leaving 5 bases unmatched. The CDR3 runs 13 residues. CDR3 coding DNA: TGTGCCAGCAGCACGGGACAGGGAAGCGAGCAGTACTTC. Its protein product is CASSTGQGSEQYF.

The chain recombines TRBV15 with TRBJ2-5; D not resolved. V dropped 1 base and J dropped 2 bases, with 11 bases sitting between them. Germline values: CDR1 LNHNV, CDR2 YYDKDF (reference sequence). CDR3 size: 15 residues. CDR3 amino acids: CATSRAIAIQETQYF. The CDR3 DNA follows: TGTGCCACCAGCAGAGCGATAGCAATTCAAGAGACCCAGTACTTC.

The chain recombines TRBV7-8 with TRBJ1-2; TRBD1 matches at 10 bases. The junction had 12 bases not matched to a gene; V was cut back by 5 bases and J by 6 bases. From germline, CDR1 is SGHVS and CDR2 FQNEAQ. This CDR3 contains 16 residues. CDR3 sequence: CASSLKRTGGTNGYTF. CDR3 DNA sequence: TGTGCCAGCAGCCTGAAACGGACAGGGGGTACCAATGGCTACACCTTC.

This rearrangement joins TRBV5-1 to TRBJ1-1, with D perhaps matching TRBD1 (6 bases). Germline V gives CDR1 SGHRS, CDR2 YFSETQ. The V end was cut by 3 bases, the J end by 1 base, with 16 bases between. The CDR3 consists of 16 residues. The DNA for the CDR3 is TGCGCCAGCAGCTGGGGTTTGGGGGCTGGGAACACTGAAGCTTTCTTT. Its protein product is CASSWGLGAGNTEAFF.

The rearrangement joins TRBV5-5 to TRBJ2-1; 9 bases match TRBD1. The germline CDR1 and CDR2 sequences are SGHKS and YYEKEE (reference sequence). The V segment lost 4 bases and the J segment 4 bases; nucleotides outside the gene matches: 6. The CDR3 has 15 amino acids. As DNA, the CDR3 is TGTGCCAGCAGCCGTGACAGGGGGGGATACAATGAGCAGTTCTTC. The encoded protein is CASSRDRGGYNEQFF.

The chain's CDR3 is CASSAQINSPLHF. The CDR3 DNA sequence: TGTGCCAGCAGTGCGCAGATTAATTCACCCCTCCACTTT. The chain combines TRBV2 with TRBJ1-6; D call uncertain. Germline V lookup: CDR1 SNHLY, CDR2 FYNNEI. Trimming took off 4 bases at V and 6 bases at J, with 7 bases between the two ends. The CDR3 runs to 13 residues. Variable domain in full (rest from reference TRBV2 and TRBJ1-6): EPEVTQTPSHQVTQMGQEVILRCVPISNHLYFYWYRQILGQKVEFLVSFYNNEISEKSEIFDDQFSVERPDGSNFTLKIRSTKLEDSAMYFCASSAQINSPLHFGNGTRLTVT.

The chain is built from TRBV7-2 and TRBJ1-1; weak D call: TRBD1 (5 bases). Germline V gene data show CDR1 as SGHTA and CDR2 as FQGNSA. V was shortened by 4 bases and J by 6 bases, with 12 bases between the two germline ends. The CDR3 spans 13 residues. CDR3 sequence reads: CASSSQPGAEAFF. The CDR3 region has the DNA TGTGCCAGCAGCTCGCAACCGGGGGCTGAAGCTTTCTTT.

This rearrangement joins TRBV12-3 or TRBV12-4 to TRBJ1-4, with D possibly being TRBD1 (6 bases). This CDR3 has 12 amino acids. V lost 8 bases, J lost 4 bases, and 8 bases lay in between. Written as DNA, the CDR3 is TGTGCCAGCCGGGACAATAATGAAAAACTGTTTTTT. This codes for CASRDNNEKLFF.

This clone was seen a single time. The rearrangement joins TRBV6-5 to TRBJ1-2, with D perhaps matching TRBD1 (5 bases). Trimming shortened V by 2 bases and J by 14 bases, and 12 bases separated the two germline ends. Per germline, CDR1 MNHEY and CDR2 SVGAGI. The CDR3 spans 11 residues. The CDR3 coding sequence is TGTGCCAGCAGTTACGGGGGGGGAGCAACCTTC. Encoded protein: CASSYGGGATF.

This clone occurred a few times. This chain joins TRBV3-1 (or the pseudogene TRBV3-2) and TRBJ1-5; D perhaps matches TRBD1 (5 bases). CDR1 is LGHDT and CDR2 is YNNKEL in the germline V gene (reference sequence). Trimming took 3 bases from V and 9 from J, leaving 15 bases between them. The length of the CDR3 is 14 residues. CDR3 loop: CASSHVLTEWPQHF. The CDR3 DNA follows: TGTGCCAGCAGCCATGTGCTGACAGAGTGGCCCCAGCATTTT.

V gene TRBV10-3 combines with J gene TRBJ2-3; a weak D match, TRBD2 (6 bases). The CDR3 extends over 14 amino acids. Per germline, CDR1 ENHRY and CDR2 SYGVKD. Trimming cost V 5 bases and J 0 bases, with 9 bases left between them. The CDR3 sequence is CAISRGKSTDTQYF. In nucleotides, the CDR3 is TGTGCCATCAGTCGGGGGAAAAGCACAGATACGCAGTATTTT.